The rows below give T cell receptor beta chains drawn from one sample of a study of cytomegalovirus exposure and HLA in healthy donors. Assay used: immunoSEQ multiplex PCR; TCRdb lists only in-frame clones, some missing. The sample has about 150,000 clones, more than 60% seen once. Sequenced: PBMCs. These receptors were obtained from a woman in her thirties or forties in good health and CMV-seronegative. The CDR3 runs from the conserved cysteine through the conserved F or W. Each record gives: J gene, V gene, clone size, D gene, CDR3 DNA, CDR3 protein. A D gene is named only where the DNA matches it firmly. A row's size may be missing; if present it is once, few, many or a size class.

TRBJ2-5 TRBV29-1 - - TGCAGCGTTGACTTATCAGGGGTACAGACCCAGTACTTC CSVDLSGVQTQYF
TRBJ2-7 TRBV27 - TRBD1 TGTGCCAGCAGTACAGGGGACTCCTACGAGCAGTACTTC CASSTGDSYEQYF
TRBJ2-6 TRBV5-1 few - TGCGCCAGCAGATATTCCCCGTCTGGGGCCAACGTCCTGACTTTC CASRYSPSGANVLTF
TRBJ2-7 TRBV7-9 - - TGTGCCAGCAGCTTAGGAGCGGAATACCTTTACGAGCAGTACTTC CASSLGAEYLYEQYF
TRBJ1-1 TRBV28 - TRBD1 TGTGCCAGCAGTTCGGGGACAGGGGCTATCACTGAAGCTTTCTTT CASSSGTGAITEAFF
TRBJ1-3 TRBV10-1 - - TGCGCCAGCAGCGCACAGGGCGCTGGAAACACCATATATTTT CASSAQGAGNTIYF
TRBJ2-7 TRBV5-5 - - TGTGCCAGCACCCTGGCGGAGGGGTCCGAGCAGTACTTC CASTLAEGSEQYF
TRBJ1-1 TRBV5-1 - - TGCGCCAGCAGCTTGGCGGGGAAGAACACTGAAGCTTTCTTT CASSLAGKNTEAFF
TRBJ2-7 TRBV28 - - TGTGCCAGCAGACGACAGGGAGGAGAGTCCTACGAGCAGTACTTC CASRRQGGESYEQYF
TRBJ2-7 TRBV12-5 - TRBD1 TGTGCTAGTGGTGGAACAGGGGGCTTCTCCTACGAGCAGTACTTC CASGGTGGFSYEQYF
TRBJ2-4 TRBV7-9 - - TGTGCCAGCAGCTTAGAAAGGGCAGGGGACATTCAGTACTTC CASSLERAGDIQYF
TRBJ2-5 TRBV5-1 - - TGCGCCAGCCGCACCTCAGGGGCTTTAGAGACCCAGTACTTC CASRTSGALETQYF
TRBJ1-6 TRBV6-5 - - TGTGCCAGCAGTTACTCGCCCGGTTCACCCCTCCACTTT CASSYSPGSPLHF
TRBJ1-1 TRBV29-1 - - TGCAGCTCTCTGGGGGGATTGAACACTGAAGCTTTCTTT CSSLGGLNTEAFF
TRBJ2-7 TRBV7-9 - - TGTGCCAGCAGCTTAGAGGCTAGCGACGAGCAGTACTTC CASSLEASDEQYF
TRBJ1-4 TRBV27 once - TGTGCCAGCAGAGCGGGAAATGAAAAACTGTTTTTT CASRAGNEKLFF
TRBJ2-5 TRBV4-1 - TRBD2 TGCGCCAGCAGCCAAGGCCTACGCCTAGCGGAACAAGAGACCCAGTACTTC CASSQGLRLAEQETQYF
TRBJ2-1 TRBV2 - TRBD2 TGTGCCAGCAGTTCGGGACTAAAGGACAATGAGCAGTTCTTC CASSSGLKDNEQFF
TRBJ2-7 TRBV2 - TRBD1 TGTGCCAGCAGAAGTCAGGGACAGCTCTCCTACGAGCAGTACTTC CASRSQGQLSYEQYF
TRBJ2-7 TRBV30 - TRBD1 TGTGCCTGGAGTGGACAGGGGGGTTCCTACGAGCAGTACTTC CAWSGQGGSYEQYF
TRBJ2-1 TRBV7-2 - TRBD2 TGTGCCAGCAGCTTAGAAGGTGGGAGGGCCGCCCGGTACACCAATGAGCAGTTCTTC CASSLEGGRAARYTNEQFF
TRBJ1-1 TRBV10-1 - - TGCGCCAGCAGCCCAGACAGCTCTGGAAAAGCTTTCTTT CASSPDSSGKAFF
TRBJ1-5 TRBV28 - - TGTGCCAGCAGTCCTGGAGCGAGTTTGCTATTTTGGCATTTT CASSPGASLLFWHF
TRBJ2-1 TRBV19 - TRBD2 TGTGCCAGTTGGCCGGGGGGGAGCTCCTACAATGAGCAGTTCTTC CASWPGGSSYNEQFF
TRBJ1-2 TRBV11-2 - TRBD1 TGTGCCAGCAGCCCCCAGACAGGGGTAAGCTATGGCTACACCTTC CASSPQTGVSYGYTF
TRBJ2-1 TRBV7-9 - TRBD2 TGTGCCAGCAGCCTTAGGACTAGCGGGAGTTTTTACGATGAGCAGTTCTTC CASSLRTSGSFYDEQFF
TRBJ2-1 TRBV5-5 - - TGTGCCAGCAGCTTCCTCGGTGAGCAGTTCTTC CASSFLGEQFF
TRBJ2-4 TRBV5-4 - TRBD1 TGTGCCAGCAGCCGTACAGGGGGAGGCAAAAACATTCAGTACTTC CASSRTGGGKNIQYF
TRBJ2-5 TRBV6-1 - TRBD2 TGTGCCAGCAGTCTGGGACTAGCGGGGAGAGAGACCCAGTACTTC CASSLGLAGRETQYF
TRBJ2-5 TRBV10-3 - - TGTGCCATCAGTGAGACAGGACAGATACCTGAGACCCAGTACTTC CAISETGQIPETQYF
TRBJ2-7 TRBV19 - TRBD1 TGTGCCACCAGGACAGGTCCCTACGAGCAGTACTTC CATRTGPYEQYF
TRBJ2-5 TRBV29-1 - - TGCAGCGCGCTAGGGGGAGGGCAAGAGACCCAGTACTTC CSALGGGQETQYF
TRBJ2-3 TRBV7-9 few TRBD2 TGTGCCAGCAGCTTAGTACTAGCGGGAGAGGATACGCAGTATTTT CASSLVLAGEDTQYF
TRBJ2-2 TRBV7-9 - - TGTGCCAGCAGCCCGGTAGGAGGCACCGGGGAGCTGTTTTTT CASSPVGGTGELFF
TRBJ2-7 TRBV28 - - TGTGCCAGCAGTCTAAATCCCGAAAGGCAGTACTTC CASSLNPERQYF
TRBJ1-3 TRBV29-1 once TRBD1 TGCAGCGGACGACAGGGAACAGGAAACACCATATATTTT CSGRQGTGNTIYF
TRBJ1-2 TRBV7-2 - TRBD1 TGTGCCAGCAGTTCACAGGGGGCGCGAAGCTATGGCTACACCTTC CASSSQGARSYGYTF
TRBJ2-3 TRBV5-1 - - TGCGCCAGCAGCTTGGGCCCCCAGGATACGCAGTATTTT CASSLGPQDTQYF
TRBJ2-3 TRBV9 - TRBD2 TGTGCCAGCAGCCCAGTGGCGGGGGGGACAGATACGCAGTATTTT CASSPVAGGTDTQYF
TRBJ1-3 TRBV28 - - TGTGCCAGCAGTTTATTCTCCGTGGGCAGCTTCTCTGGAAACACCATATATTTT CASSLFSVGSFSGNTIYF
TRBJ2-7 TRBV11-3 - - TGTGCCAGCAGTAAGGGGGCCTACGAGCAGTACTTC CASSKGAYEQYF
TRBJ2-5 TRBV6-1 - TRBD1 TGTGCCAGCAGTGAACGGGCCAGGGGGAACGGGGAGACCCAGTACTTC CASSERARGNGETQYF
TRBJ1-2 TRBV6-5 - - TGTGCCAGCACCCCAAACCCGGGAGGGAGGCGCTACACCTTC CASTPNPGGRRYTF
TRBJ2-3 TRBV10-1 - TRBD1 TGCGCCAGCAGTGAGTCGAGGGGACAGGGGGCAGATACGCAGTATTTT CASSESRGQGADTQYF
TRBJ2-5 TRBV28 - TRBD2 TGTGCCAGCACTAGCGGGGGGACCAAAGAGACCCAGTACTTC CASTSGGTKETQYF
TRBJ2-7 TRBV7-2 - TRBD1 TGTGCCAGCAGCCTCGGACAGGGGGCGGTGGAGCAGTACTTC CASSLGQGAVEQYF
TRBJ1-2 TRBV7-9 - - TGTGCCAGCAGCACAGCGGGGGCAGGTTATGGCTACACCTTC CASSTAGAGYGYTF
TRBJ1-5 TRBV23-1 - - TGCGCCAGCAGTCAATCGAGAGCGGAACATCAGCCCCAGCATTTT CASSQSRAEHQPQHF
TRBJ1-5 TRBV28 - - TGTGCCAGCAGTTTGATTGGGAGGGTCGGCAATCAGCCCCAGCATTTT CASSLIGRVGNQPQHF
TRBJ1-1 TRBV20-1 few - TGCAGCGTCACTGAAGCTTTCTTT CSVTEAFF
TRBJ1-4 TRBV28 - TRBD1 TGTGCCAGCACATATCCCCACGGGACAGGGAATGAAAAACTGTTTTTT CASTYPHGTGNEKLFF
TRBJ1-5 TRBV6-1 few - TGTGCCAGCAGGGCGGGAAATAGCAATCAGCCCCAGCATTTT CASRAGNSNQPQHF
TRBJ2-7 TRBV19 - TRBD1 TGTGCCAGTAGTATAGGCAGGGGGAGACCCTACGAGCAGTACTTC CASSIGRGRPYEQYF